A selection of T cell receptor beta chains follows, all from one sample in a study of neurological immune-mediated disorders. Each CDR3 protein is one row after TCRdb ran MiXCR on the 5' RACE reads. The sample records approximately 40,000 distinct CDR3 sequences, 3.5% to 4% being singletons. Material: PBMCs. These receptors were collected from a man aged 25 to 40 with multiple sclerosis. Each CDR3 is given with its conserved first and last residue. The order of the fields is J gene, clone size, V gene, D gene, CDR3 DNA, CDR3 protein. The D gene is left open where the match is weak. Size values are once, few and many counts, or a class for expanded clones, and some rows have none.

j_gene: TRBJ2-5
abundance: many
v_gene: TRBV7-2
d_gene: TRBD1
CDR3nt: TGTGCCAGCAGCCCGCGGACAGGGCTAAGCGAGACCCAGTACTTC
CDR3aa: CASSPRTGLSETQYF

j_gene: TRBJ2-3
abundance: many
v_gene: TRBV27
d_gene: .
CDR3nt: TGTGCCAGCAGTGACTGGGGACGGCGCACAGATACGCAGTATTTT
CDR3aa: CASSDWGRRTDTQYF

j_gene: TRBJ2-3
abundance: .
v_gene: TRBV20-1
d_gene: .
CDR3nt: TGCAGTGCCACCTCGATTACCCTTGGGTGGGATACGCAGTATTTT
CDR3aa: CSATSITLGWDTQYF

j_gene: TRBJ1-1
abundance: many
v_gene: TRBV9
d_gene: .
CDR3nt: TGTGCCAGCAGCGTAGGTCTGCTGGGGACTGAAGCTTTCTTT
CDR3aa: CASSVGLLGTEAFF

j_gene: TRBJ2-1
abundance: many
v_gene: TRBV11-2
d_gene: TRBD2
CDR3nt: TGTGCCAGCAGCTTCATTGGACTAGCGGGGGCTCCCAATGAGCAGTTCTTC
CDR3aa: CASSFIGLAGAPNEQFF

j_gene: TRBJ1-3
abundance: many
v_gene: TRBV7-2
d_gene: TRBD1
CDR3nt: TGTGCCAGCAGCTTAGAGGTCAGGGGGCGCGCTGGTGGAAACACCATATATTTT
CDR3aa: CASSLEVRGRAGGNTIYF

j_gene: TRBJ2-3
abundance: many
v_gene: TRBV7-2
d_gene: .
CDR3nt: TGTGCCAGCAGCACACAGGGAGGGGGCACAGATACGCAGTATTTT
CDR3aa: CASSTQGGGTDTQYF

j_gene: TRBJ1-1
abundance: many
v_gene: TRBV20-1
d_gene: .
CDR3nt: TGCAGTGCTAGAGTCGCGGGGGCCTACACTGAAGCTTTCTTT
CDR3aa: CSARVAGAYTEAFF

j_gene: TRBJ2-7
abundance: .
v_gene: TRBV11-2
d_gene: .
CDR3nt: TGTGCCAGCAGCTTAGAGGGCTACGAGCAGTACTTC
CDR3aa: CASSLEGYEQYF

j_gene: TRBJ1-3
abundance: many
v_gene: TRBV21-1
d_gene: .
CDR3nt: TGTGCCAGCAGCGTAGGGAACTCTGGAAACACCATATATTTT
CDR3aa: CASSVGNSGNTIYF

j_gene: TRBJ2-2
abundance: .
v_gene: TRBV5-1
d_gene: .
CDR3nt: TGCGCCAGCAGCTTAGGGACCCGGGCGGCGAGTAGCGGGGAGCTGTTTTTT
CDR3aa: CASSLGTRAASSGELFF

j_gene: TRBJ1-5
abundance: many
v_gene: TRBV20-1
d_gene: TRBD1
CDR3nt: TGCAGTGCTAGAGAAGGACAGGGAAATCAGCCCCAGCATTTT
CDR3aa: CSAREGQGNQPQHF

j_gene: TRBJ2-3
abundance: few
v_gene: TRBV14
d_gene: .
CDR3nt: TGTGCCAGCAGCCAAATGTCGGCGGGGCGGAGCACAGATACGCAGTATTTT
CDR3aa: CASSQMSAGRSTDTQYF

j_gene: TRBJ1-5
abundance: many
v_gene: TRBV19
d_gene: .
CDR3nt: TGTGCCAGCACGGGACACTCCCCGGGTGGCAATCAGCCCCAGCATTTT
CDR3aa: CASTGHSPGGNQPQHF

j_gene: TRBJ1-5
abundance: .
v_gene: TRBV20-1
d_gene: TRBD1
CDR3nt: TGCAGTGCTACAGGGGGCGCGGGGCAGCCCCAGAATTTT
CDR3aa: CSATGGAGQPQNF

j_gene: TRBJ2-3
abundance: few
v_gene: TRBV20-1
d_gene: TRBD1
CDR3nt: TGCAGTGCTAGACCTGGACAGGATAACACAGATACGCAGTATTTT
CDR3aa: CSARPGQDNTDTQYF

j_gene: TRBJ1-1
abundance: many
v_gene: TRBV5-1
d_gene: .
CDR3nt: TGCGCCAGCAGCTTGGGGTACGCCAGCTTGAACACTGAAGCTTTCTTT
CDR3aa: CASSLGYASLNTEAFF

j_gene: TRBJ2-7
abundance: many
v_gene: TRBV15
d_gene: .
CDR3nt: TGTGCCACCAGCAGAGATCGGATAGGGGACGAGCAGTACTTC
CDR3aa: CATSRDRIGDEQYF

j_gene: TRBJ2-3
abundance: many
v_gene: TRBV9
d_gene: .
CDR3nt: TGTGCCAGCAGCTCAGTTGGGGTTCCCACAGATACGCAGTATTTT
CDR3aa: CASSSVGVPTDTQYF

j_gene: TRBJ1-2
abundance: many
v_gene: TRBV27
d_gene: .
CDR3nt: TGTGCCAGCAGTGAAACAGGGAACTATGGCTACACCTTC
CDR3aa: CASSETGNYGYTF

j_gene: TRBJ2-3
abundance: many
v_gene: TRBV11-3
d_gene: TRBD1
CDR3nt: TGTGCCAGCAGCTTAGTGGGACAGGCTCGCACAGATACGCAGTATTTT
CDR3aa: CASSLVGQARTDTQYF

j_gene: TRBJ1-2
abundance: many
v_gene: TRBV29-1
d_gene: .
CDR3nt: TGCAGCGTTGACGCTGGCTACACCTTC
CDR3aa: CSVDAGYTF

j_gene: TRBJ1-2
abundance: many
v_gene: TRBV20-1
d_gene: .
CDR3nt: TGCAGTGCTACCCGGACGGACAATTATGGCTACACCTTC
CDR3aa: CSATRTDNYGYTF

j_gene: TRBJ2-7
abundance: many
v_gene: TRBV5-1
d_gene: .
CDR3nt: TGCGCCAGCAGCCCGGACTTCTTCTACGAGCAGTACTTC
CDR3aa: CASSPDFFYEQYF

j_gene: TRBJ2-5
abundance: many
v_gene: TRBV24-1
d_gene: TRBD2
CDR3nt: TGTGCCACCAGTGAGGCGGGGGGATCGCGCCAAGAGACCCAGTACTTC
CDR3aa: CATSEAGGSRQETQYF

j_gene: TRBJ2-1
abundance: many
v_gene: TRBV20-1
d_gene: .
CDR3nt: TGCAGTGCGCCTACTTTAACGGCCTACAATGAGCAGTTCTTC
CDR3aa: CSAPTLTAYNEQFF

j_gene: TRBJ2-3
abundance: .
v_gene: TRBV7-2
d_gene: TRBD2
CDR3nt: TGTGTCAGCAGCTCTACTAGCGGGGGGGCCTTCACAGATACGCAGTATTTT
CDR3aa: CVSSSTSGGAFTDTQYF

j_gene: TRBJ2-2
abundance: many
v_gene: TRBV11-2
d_gene: .
CDR3nt: TGTGCCAGCAGCGGTCTCATTGGAGAGCTGTTTTTT
CDR3aa: CASSGLIGELFF

j_gene: TRBJ2-5
abundance: many
v_gene: TRBV20-1
d_gene: .
CDR3nt: TGCAGTGCTAGAGTAGCAGGATGGGAGACCCAGTACTTC
CDR3aa: CSARVAGWETQYF

j_gene: TRBJ2-7
abundance: many
v_gene: TRBV20-1
d_gene: TRBD1
CDR3nt: TGCAGGCACCTAATACAGGGGGTTTGGGATTCCTACGAGCAGTACTTC
CDR3aa: CRHLIQGVWDSYEQYF

j_gene: TRBJ1-5
abundance: many
v_gene: TRBV6-5
d_gene: .
CDR3nt: TGTGCCAGCAGTTCGCAGGGGCCTCTGGGGCCCCAGCATTTT
CDR3aa: CASSSQGPLGPQHF

j_gene: TRBJ2-1
abundance: many
v_gene: TRBV5-1
d_gene: .
CDR3nt: TGCGCCAGCAGCCCGGGGGCCTCCGGGGGGCAGTTCTTC
CDR3aa: CASSPGASGGQFF

j_gene: TRBJ2-3
abundance: many
v_gene: TRBV5-1
d_gene: TRBD2
CDR3nt: TGCGCCAGCAGCTTGCAGGCTAGCGGTACAGATACGCAGTATTTT
CDR3aa: CASSLQASGTDTQYF

j_gene: TRBJ1-3
abundance: many
v_gene: TRBV4-3
d_gene: .
CDR3nt: TGCGCCAGCAGCCAAGATCCCGGACAAGGAAACACCATATATTTT
CDR3aa: CASSQDPGQGNTIYF

j_gene: TRBJ2-3
abundance: .
v_gene: TRBV7-2
d_gene: .
CDR3nt: TGTGCCAGCAGCTTAAGGGACATTGGGGCAGATACGCAGTATTTT
CDR3aa: CASSLRDIGADTQYF

j_gene: TRBJ2-5
abundance: many
v_gene: TRBV7-8
d_gene: TRBD2
CDR3nt: TGTGCCAGCAGCTCAAGTTACGCGGGGGGAGAGACCCAGTACTTC
CDR3aa: CASSSSYAGGETQYF

j_gene: TRBJ2-5
abundance: many
v_gene: TRBV20-1
d_gene: .
CDR3nt: TGCAGTGCTCCCCGGCAGGGGCCGGAGACCCAGTACTTC
CDR3aa: CSAPRQGPETQYF

j_gene: TRBJ2-5
abundance: many
v_gene: TRBV4-2
d_gene: .
CDR3nt: TGTGCCAGCAGTGATCGGGGCGTACAAGAGACCCAGTACTTC
CDR3aa: CASSDRGVQETQYF

j_gene: TRBJ2-3
abundance: many
v_gene: TRBV4-3
d_gene: .
CDR3nt: TGCGCCAGCAGCCAAGATCTGGGACTTGTTTCGGGAGATACGCAGTATTTT
CDR3aa: CASSQDLGLVSGDTQYF

j_gene: TRBJ1-2
abundance: medium-sized
v_gene: TRBV4-1
d_gene: .
CDR3nt: TGCGCCAGCAGCCAAGGACCAGGGTCTGGCTACACCTTC
CDR3aa: CASSQGPGSGYTF